This T cell receptor (beta chain) is drawn from a study of blood T cells in healthy people across ages. Study conclusions and caveats: Naive T cell percentage and TCR beta diversity correlated strongly. Both naive CD4+ cell counts and diversity were greater in long-lived donors than in aged donors.

This clonotype has just a few counts. Antigen: not known. Trimming took off 5 bases at V and 1 base at J, with 8 bases between the two ends. Per germline, CDR1 SGHTA and CDR2 FQGNSA. The CDR3 covers 13 residues. With a J-beta primer mix and a sample-barcoded 5' primer, a second PCR ran about 7 to 11 cycles. Each CDR3 protein gets one entry after TCRdb re-called the 5' RACE reads with MiXCR. The sample carries fewer than 900,000 distinct CDR3 sequences, roughly 45% recorded once. The chain is built from TRBV7-2 and TRBJ1-1; tentative D call: TRBD1 (6 bases). Sequenced material: blood. This receptor was taken from a woman between 55 and 75 years old in good health. In DNA, the CDR3 is TGTGCCAGCAGCCGGGACACGAACACTGAAGCTTTCTTT. Encoded protein: CASSRDTNTEAFF.